This T cell receptor beta chain was documented in a study of blood T cell repertoires in COVID-19. On the study more broadly: There were acute and convalescent COVID-19 samples, and they came from the United States, Italy and Spain. In each case, the material was cDNA or gDNA derived from T cells, B-cell-depleted T cells, or PBMCs.

The CDR3 extends over 14 amino acids. The V gene end was trimmed by 3 bases and the J gene end by 6 bases; junction bases not matched to a gene: 1. Looked up from germline, CDR1 is MGHRA and CDR2 is YSYEKL. In the authors' methods: Estimates of nucleated cell counts were drawn from the amplification of reference gene primers. Sequenced by immunoSEQ multiplex PCR; TCRdb stores in-frame clones only, minus some. V, J and clone size derive from that table, while D and trimming were established from the DNA sequence. The repertoire includes roughly 50,000 clones, 77% of them detected once, and roughly a fifth sits in the top ten.

What was sequenced was peripheral blood. V usage is TRBV4-1 and J usage is TRBJ2-5, with 13 bases matching TRBD2. The TCR was taken from a human donor with active or convalescent COVID-19. The donor label of this sample is uncertain. The CDR3 protein is CASSQGLAGQTQYF. CDR3 nucleotide sequence: TGCGCCAGCAGCCAGGGACTAGCGGGACAGACCCAGTACTTC.